Listed below are T cell receptor beta chains from one sample, sequenced in a study of cytomegalovirus exposure and HLA in healthy donors. Data came from immunoSEQ multiplex PCR; TCRdb stores just in-frame clones and leaves some out. The table has about 89,000 clones, over 60% seen once. Sequencing used PBMCs. All receptors derive from a man under 40 in good health and CMV-seronegative. The CDR3 runs from the conserved cysteine through the conserved F or W. D genes are given only for firm matches. Not every row has a clone size; where given, it reads once, few, many or a size class.

clone_size j_call d_call v_call cdr3_nt cdr3_aa
once TRBJ2-7 - TRBV28 TGTGCCAGCAGCCTCGGGGGGCAGGGTTACGAGCAGTACTTC CASSLGGQGYEQYF
- TRBJ2-7 - TRBV18 TGTGCCAGCTCACCAGGGAGTTTCCGGGAAAGACACGAGCAGTACTTC CASSPGSFRERHEQYF
- TRBJ2-5 - TRBV28 TGTGCCAGCAGTTTTCAGGGCAGACAACAAGAGACCCAGTACTTC CASSFQGRQQETQYF
few TRBJ2-1 - TRBV29-1 TGCAGCTCACTGGAGGATTTCTACAATGAGCAGTTCTTC CSSLEDFYNEQFF
few TRBJ2-6 - TRBV6-4 TGTGCCAGCAGTGACTCGGGGCCCTCTGGGGCCAACGTCCTGACTTTC CASSDSGPSGANVLTF
- TRBJ1-2 TRBD1 TRBV5-1 TGCGCCAGCAGCCAACAGGGGGCGGGAAATGGCTACACCTTC CASSQQGAGNGYTF
few TRBJ2-5 TRBD2 TRBV9 TGTGCCAGCAGTTCCGGGACTAGCGGTTTTTGGGAGACCCAGTACTTC CASSSGTSGFWETQYF
- TRBJ1-1 - TRBV19 TGTGCCAGTAGGAGTTTAGGGGCTAAGAGCACTGAAGCTTTCTTT CASRSLGAKSTEAFF
- TRBJ2-5 - TRBV5-1 TGCGCCAGCAGCGTCTCAGGGGAAGAGACCCAGTACTTC CASSVSGEETQYF
- TRBJ2-1 - TRBV10-3 TGTGCCACGAAGAGCGTGTCCTTGACTAACTATGAGCAGTTCTTC CATKSVSLTNYEQFF
- TRBJ1-5 - TRBV2 TGTGCCAGCAGGATAACAGGGATCAATCAGCCCCAGCATTTT CASRITGINQPQHF
- TRBJ2-1 TRBD1 TRBV5-1 TGCGCCAGCAGCTTGTTTTATTTGACAGGGATGGATGAGCAGTTCTTC CASSLFYLTGMDEQFF
few TRBJ1-6 - TRBV5-1 TGCGCCAGCAGCTGGGGGGGGTCCTATAATTCACCCCTCCACTTT CASSWGGSYNSPLHF
- TRBJ2-1 TRBD1 TRBV18 TGTGCCAGCTCACTGGGACAGGGAATAGTTAATGAGCAGTTCTTC CASSLGQGIVNEQFF
- TRBJ2-5 - TRBV5-4 TGTGCCAGCAGCTTGCCGGGAGTGGGGCAAGAGACCCAGTACTTC CASSLPGVGQETQYF
once TRBJ1-3 - TRBV7-2 TGTGCCAGCAGCTTAGCGGAGTTTCACACCATATATTTT CASSLAEFHTIYF
- TRBJ2-7 TRBD2 TRBV6-5 TGTGCCAGCAGGGTAGCGGGGGGGCTGTACGAGCAGTACTTC CASRVAGGLYEQYF
- TRBJ2-3 TRBD2 TRBV9 TGTGCCAGCGGGGGGGGGAGCACAGATACGCAGTATTTT CASGGGSTDTQYF
- TRBJ1-3 - TRBV4-3 TGCGCCAGCAGCCGAGCGGTAGGCGGAAACACCATATATTTT CASSRAVGGNTIYF
- TRBJ2-1 - TRBV6-1 TGTGCCAGCAGTGAAGCGGAGAGCAATGAGCAGTTCTTC CASSEAESNEQFF
- TRBJ1-3 - TRBV6-1 TGTGCCAGCAGTGAAGGCCCCCCGCACAGGGGAAACACCATATATTTT CASSEGPPHRGNTIYF
- TRBJ1-2 - TRBV5-1 TGCGCCAGCAGCTTGAGAGAAGCTAACTATGGCTACACCTTC CASSLREANYGYTF
- TRBJ2-5 - TRBV4-1 TGCGCCAGCAGCCAAAGTCCCAGGGGGGCCCAAGAGACCCAGTACTTC CASSQSPRGAQETQYF
- TRBJ2-1 TRBD1 TRBV19 TGTGCCAGCCGGGACAGGGGGATGTCTGAGCAGTTCTTC CASRDRGMSEQFF
once TRBJ1-2 TRBD1 TRBV11-2 TGTGCCAGCAGCTCTAGGACAGGGAGGGAAGGCTATGGCTACACCTTC CASSSRTGREGYGYTF
few TRBJ1-4 - TRBV27 TGTGCCAGCAGTTTATACCCCACGACAGCTGCAACTAATGAAAAACTGTTTTTT CASSLYPTTAATNEKLFF
- TRBJ1-1 - TRBV6-1 TGTGCCAGCAGTGCGGTAACTATGAACACTGAAGCTTTCTTT CASSAVTMNTEAFF
- TRBJ2-2 TRBD1 TRBV2 TGTGCCAGGGAAAAGACAGGGGGCGCTAGGACCGGGGAGCTGTTTTTT CAREKTGGARTGELFF
- TRBJ2-7 TRBD1 TRBV5-1 TGCGCCAGCAGCTTTCTCCGGGACAGGCCCCACGAGCAGTACTTC CASSFLRDRPHEQYF
- TRBJ1-1 - TRBV6-5 TGTGCCAGCAGTGAAGTGACGGGGGGCTCTGAAGCTTTCTTT CASSEVTGGSEAFF
- TRBJ2-1 - TRBV5-1 TGCGCCAGCAGCTTGGTTCGGTCTAGCGAAAGCTCCTACAATGAGCAGTTCTTC CASSLVRSSESSYNEQFF
- TRBJ1-1 - TRBV4-2 TGTGCCAGCAGCCAAGGGTTTGGGGGCTTAAACACTGAAGCTTTCTTT CASSQGFGGLNTEAFF
few TRBJ1-1 - TRBV7-8 TGTGCCAGCAGCTTTTCCCAGGCATCGAACACTGAAGCTTTCTTT CASSFSQASNTEAFF
- TRBJ1-5 - TRBV10-2 TGCGCCAGCAGTGACGGTTCTAGCAATCAGCCCCAGCATTTT CASSDGSSNQPQHF
- TRBJ2-1 TRBD2 TRBV5-5 TGTGCCAGCAGCTTGGCTAGCGGGGGGGCGAGGGAGCAGTTCTTC CASSLASGGAREQFF
- TRBJ1-1 - TRBV14 TGTGCCAGCAGGGAGACAGTGAACACTGAAGCTTTCTTT CASRETVNTEAFF
- TRBJ1-1 - TRBV28 TGTGCCAGCAGTTTAGAATCGACGGACGGGAGGGCTTTCTTT CASSLESTDGRAFF
few TRBJ2-3 - TRBV15 TGTGCCACCAGCAGAGACAGATGGGTCAGGGAGGGCACAGATACGCAGTATTTT CATSRDRWVREGTDTQYF
- TRBJ2-7 - TRBV4-2 TGTGCCAGCAGCAGCCGGGACTCCTACGAGCAGTACTTC CASSSRDSYEQYF
- TRBJ2-5 - TRBV9 TGTGCCAGCAGCGTAGTCTTCGCCGGGACCCAGTACTTC CASSVVFAGTQYF
- TRBJ1-2 - TRBV27 TGTGCCAGCAGTTTATCCAGGGGATCCGGCTACACCTTC CASSLSRGSGYTF
- TRBJ1-1 - TRBV6-5 TGTGCCAGCAGTTACTCGGGGGCGAGGGCTGAAGCTTTCTTT CASSYSGARAEAFF
- TRBJ2-3 - TRBV6-5 TGTGCCAGCAGTTACCGGGGACTGGATACGCAGTATTTT CASSYRGLDTQYF
- TRBJ2-2 - TRBV7-9 TGTGCCAGCAGCCCCAAGAACACCGGGGAGCTGTTTTTT CASSPKNTGELFF
few TRBJ1-3 TRBD1 TRBV4-2 TGTGCCAGCAGCCAAGATACCGACAGGGGACCAAATGATTCTGGAAACACCATATATTTT CASSQDTDRGPNDSGNTIYF
few TRBJ2-3 TRBD2 TRBV7-2 TGTGCCAGCAGCTTAGGTCTAGCGGGGGGGAAGAGCACAGATACGCAGTATTTT CASSLGLAGGKSTDTQYF
- TRBJ2-1 TRBD2 TRBV28 TGTGCCAGCACCGGGACGGGACTAGCGGGAGTTCTAGGGGATGAGCAGTTCTTC CASTGTGLAGVLGDEQFF
- TRBJ2-1 - TRBV2 TGTGCCAGCAGCGAGCAGGGACTCCTCTACAATGAGCAGTTCTTC CASSEQGLLYNEQFF
few TRBJ2-1 - TRBV27 TGTGCCAGCAGTCTGGGGGGAAGGGCGGACAATGAGCAGTTCTTC CASSLGGRADNEQFF
- TRBJ1-3 TRBD1 TRBV5-6 TGTGCCAGCAGCCTCGGGACAGGGAGAGGAAACACCATATATTTT CASSLGTGRGNTIYF
- TRBJ1-2 - TRBV7-6 TGTGCCAGCAGCCCAGGGCGGCAGGGAACCTATGGCTACACCTTC CASSPGRQGTYGYTF
- TRBJ2-3 - TRBV15 TGTGCCACCAGCAGAGATTGGAGGGCAGCAGATACGCAGTATTTT CATSRDWRAADTQYF
- TRBJ1-4 TRBD1 TRBV7-9 TGTTCCAGCAGCCGGGGGACAGGGCTCGTTGAAAAACTGTTTTTT CSSSRGTGLVEKLFF
- TRBJ2-7 - TRBV27 TGTGCCAGCAGTTTATCGTTTTTGGGACTCGAGAACTACGAGCAGTACTTC CASSLSFLGLENYEQYF
- TRBJ1-1 TRBD1 TRBV28 TGTGCCAGCAGTTTTGCTACAGGGGTGGACACTGAAGCTTTCTTT CASSFATGVDTEAFF